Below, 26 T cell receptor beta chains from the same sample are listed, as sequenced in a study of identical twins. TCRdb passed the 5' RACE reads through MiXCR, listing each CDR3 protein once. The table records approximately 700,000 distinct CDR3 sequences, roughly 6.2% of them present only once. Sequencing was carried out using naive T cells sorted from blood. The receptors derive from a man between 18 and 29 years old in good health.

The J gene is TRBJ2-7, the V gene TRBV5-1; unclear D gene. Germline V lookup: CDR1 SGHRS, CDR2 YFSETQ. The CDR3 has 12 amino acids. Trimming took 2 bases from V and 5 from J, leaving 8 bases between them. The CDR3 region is CASSFSPDEQYF. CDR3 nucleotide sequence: TGCGCCAGCAGCTTTTCTCCGGACGAGCAGTACTTC. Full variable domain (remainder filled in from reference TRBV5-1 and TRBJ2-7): KAGVTQTPRYLIKTRGQQVTLSCSPISGHRSVSWYQQTPGQGLQFLFEYFSETQRNKGNFPGRFSGRQFSNSRSEMNVSTLELGDSALYLCASSFSPDEQYFGPGTRLTVT.

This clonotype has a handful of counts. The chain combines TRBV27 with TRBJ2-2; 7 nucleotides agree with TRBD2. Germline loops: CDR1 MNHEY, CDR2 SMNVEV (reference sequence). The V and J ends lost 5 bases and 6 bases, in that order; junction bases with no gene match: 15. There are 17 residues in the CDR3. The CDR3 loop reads CASSRSGFRAEPGELFF. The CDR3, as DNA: TGTGCCAGCAGTCGTAGCGGGTTCAGGGCTGAACCCGGGGAGCTGTTTTTT.

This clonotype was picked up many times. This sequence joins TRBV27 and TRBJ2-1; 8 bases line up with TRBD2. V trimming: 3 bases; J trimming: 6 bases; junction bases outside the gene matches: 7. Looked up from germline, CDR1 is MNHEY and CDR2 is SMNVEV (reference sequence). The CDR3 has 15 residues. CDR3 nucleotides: TGTGCCAGCAGTTTTGGGCTAGCGGGTTTCAATGAGCAGTTCTTC. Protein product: CASSFGLAGFNEQFF.

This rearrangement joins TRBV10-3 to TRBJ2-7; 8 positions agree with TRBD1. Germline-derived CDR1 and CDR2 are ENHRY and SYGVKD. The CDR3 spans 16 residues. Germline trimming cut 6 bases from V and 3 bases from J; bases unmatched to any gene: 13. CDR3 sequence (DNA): TGTGCCATCAGCGCCGGTGGAGACAGGGGTCACTACGAGCAGTACGTC. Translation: CAISAGGDRGHYEQYV.

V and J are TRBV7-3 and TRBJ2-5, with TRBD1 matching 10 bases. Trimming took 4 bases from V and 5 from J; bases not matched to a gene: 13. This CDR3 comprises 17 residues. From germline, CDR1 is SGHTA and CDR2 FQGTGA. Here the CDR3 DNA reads TGTGCCAGCAGCTCCATGCCGGGACAGGGGTCGGGGGAGACCCAGTACTTC. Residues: CASSSMPGQGSGETQYF.

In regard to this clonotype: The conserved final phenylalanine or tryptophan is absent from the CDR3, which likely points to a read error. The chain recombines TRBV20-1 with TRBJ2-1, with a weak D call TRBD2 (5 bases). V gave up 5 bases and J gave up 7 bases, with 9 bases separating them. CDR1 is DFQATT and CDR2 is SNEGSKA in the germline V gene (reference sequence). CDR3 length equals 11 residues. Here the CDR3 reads CSAFTRNEQFL. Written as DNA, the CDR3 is TGCAGTGCTTTTACTAGGAATGAGCAGTTCTTG.

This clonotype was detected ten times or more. The CDR3: CSARIDRLGNEQYF. In nucleotides, the CDR3 is TGCAGTGCTAGAATAGACAGGCTCGGGAACGAGCAGTACTTC. This rearrangement joins TRBV20-1 to TRBJ2-7; a weak D match, TRBD1 (6 bases). The V end was cut by 2 bases, the J end by 5 bases, with 16 bases between. The CDR3 is 14 residues long. Germline lookup yields CDR1 DFQATT and CDR2 SNEGSKA (reference sequence).

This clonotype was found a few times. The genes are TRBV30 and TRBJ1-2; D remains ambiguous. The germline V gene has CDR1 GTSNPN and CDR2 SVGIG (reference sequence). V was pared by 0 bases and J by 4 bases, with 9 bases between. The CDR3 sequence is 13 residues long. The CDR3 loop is CAWSVREFYGYTF. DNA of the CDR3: TGTGCCTGGAGTGTACGTGAATTCTATGGCTACACCTTC. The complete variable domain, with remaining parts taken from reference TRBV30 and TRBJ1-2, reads SQTIHQWPATLVQPVGSPLSLECTVEGTSNPNLYWYRQAAGRGLQLLFYSVGIGQISSEVPQNLSASRPQDRQFILSSKKLLLSDSGFYLCAWSVREFYGYTFGSGTRLTVV.

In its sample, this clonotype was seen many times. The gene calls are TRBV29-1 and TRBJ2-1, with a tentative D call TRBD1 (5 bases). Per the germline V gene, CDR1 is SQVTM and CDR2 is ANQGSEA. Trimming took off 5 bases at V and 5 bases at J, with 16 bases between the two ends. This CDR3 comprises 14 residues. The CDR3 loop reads CSVRGMWGNNEQFF. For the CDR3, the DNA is TGCAGCGTTAGGGGAATGTGGGGCAACAATGAGCAGTTCTTC.

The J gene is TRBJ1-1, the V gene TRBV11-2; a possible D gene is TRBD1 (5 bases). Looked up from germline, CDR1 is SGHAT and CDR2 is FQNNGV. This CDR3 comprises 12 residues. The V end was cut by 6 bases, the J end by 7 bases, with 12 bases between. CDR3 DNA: TGTGCCAGCAGTTTCGGGGCGGATGAAGCTTTCTTT. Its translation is CASSFGADEAFF.

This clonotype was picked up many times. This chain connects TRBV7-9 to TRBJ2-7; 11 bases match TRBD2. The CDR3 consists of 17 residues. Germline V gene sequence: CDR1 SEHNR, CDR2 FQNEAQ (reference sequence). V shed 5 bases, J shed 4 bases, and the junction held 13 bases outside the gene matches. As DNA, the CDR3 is TGTGCCAGCAGCGACGGGAGACTAGCGGGACACCTTTACGAGCAGTACGTC. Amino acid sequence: CASSDGRLAGHLYEQYV.

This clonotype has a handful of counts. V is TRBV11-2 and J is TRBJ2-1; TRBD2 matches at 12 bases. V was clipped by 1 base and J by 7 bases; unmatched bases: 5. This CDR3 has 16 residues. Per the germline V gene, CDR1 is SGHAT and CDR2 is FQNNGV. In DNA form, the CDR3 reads TGTGCCAGCAGCTTAGTCCTAGCGGGAGGGACAAATGAGCAGTTCTTC. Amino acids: CASSLVLAGGTNEQFF.

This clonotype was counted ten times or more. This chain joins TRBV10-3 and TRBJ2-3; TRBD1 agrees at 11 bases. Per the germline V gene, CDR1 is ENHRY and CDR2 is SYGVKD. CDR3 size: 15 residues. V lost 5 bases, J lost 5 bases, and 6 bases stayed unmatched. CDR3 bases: TGTGCCATCAGTTGGGGACAGGGGGGGGGAGATACGCAGTATTTT. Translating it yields CAISWGQGGGDTQYF.

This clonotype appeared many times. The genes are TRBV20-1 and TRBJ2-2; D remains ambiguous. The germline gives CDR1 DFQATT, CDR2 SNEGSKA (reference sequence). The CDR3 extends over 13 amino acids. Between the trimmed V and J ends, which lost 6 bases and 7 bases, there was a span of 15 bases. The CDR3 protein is CSAVLGGSGELFF. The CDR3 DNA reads TGCAGTGCCGTCCTAGGCGGCAGCGGGGAGCTGTTTTTT.

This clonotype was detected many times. This chain's CDR3 is CATSGTGEIAFF. The CDR3 region has the DNA TGTGCCACCAGCGGTACAGGGGAGATAGCTTTCTTT. The chain combines TRBV15 with TRBJ1-1; TRBD1 matches at 7 bases. J lost 10 bases, V lost 5 bases, and 7 bases had no gene match. This CDR3 has 12 amino acids. Germline-derived CDR1 and CDR2 are LNHNV and YYDKDF (reference sequence).

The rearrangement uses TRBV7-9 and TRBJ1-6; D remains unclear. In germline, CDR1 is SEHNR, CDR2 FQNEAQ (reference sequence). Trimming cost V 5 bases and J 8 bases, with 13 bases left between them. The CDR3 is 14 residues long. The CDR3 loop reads CASSPRAPYSPLHF. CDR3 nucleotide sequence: TGTGCCAGCAGCCCCCGGGCACCATATTCACCCCTCCACTTT.

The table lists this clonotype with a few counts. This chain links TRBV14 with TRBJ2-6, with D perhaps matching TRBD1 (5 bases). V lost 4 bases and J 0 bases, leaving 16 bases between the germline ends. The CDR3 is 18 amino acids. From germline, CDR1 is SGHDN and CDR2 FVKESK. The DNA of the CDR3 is TGTGCCAGCAGCCGTTACAGGTTCCCGAGCTCTGGGGCCAACGTCCTGACTTTC. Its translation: CASSRYRFPSSGANVLTF.

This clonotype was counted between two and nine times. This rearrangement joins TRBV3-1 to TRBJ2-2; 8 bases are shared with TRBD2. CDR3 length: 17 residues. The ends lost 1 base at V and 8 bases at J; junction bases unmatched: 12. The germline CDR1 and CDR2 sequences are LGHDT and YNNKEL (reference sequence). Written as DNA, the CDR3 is TGTGCCAGCAGCCAAGGGGGGACTAGACTGTCGATAGGGGAGCTGTTTTTT. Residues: CASSQGGTRLSIGELFF. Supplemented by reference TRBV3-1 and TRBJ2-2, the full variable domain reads DTAVSQTPKYLVTQMGNDKSIKCEQNLGHDTMYWYKQDSKKFLKIMFSYNNKELIINETVPNRFSPKSPDKAHLNLHINSLELGDSAVYFCASSQGGTRLSIGELFFGEGSRLTVL.

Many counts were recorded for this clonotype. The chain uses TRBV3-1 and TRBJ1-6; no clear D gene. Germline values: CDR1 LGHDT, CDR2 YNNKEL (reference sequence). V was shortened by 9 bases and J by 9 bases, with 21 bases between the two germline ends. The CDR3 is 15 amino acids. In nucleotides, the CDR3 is TGTGCCAGTCGGGAGTCTGGGGTTGGAATTTCACCCCTCCACTTT. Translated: CASRESGVGISPLHF.

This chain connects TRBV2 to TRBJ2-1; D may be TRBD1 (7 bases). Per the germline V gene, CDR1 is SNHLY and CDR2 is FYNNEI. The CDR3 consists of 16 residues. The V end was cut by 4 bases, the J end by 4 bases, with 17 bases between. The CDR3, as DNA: TGTGCCAGCAGTGGCCCAGGGGGGAGCCGTTACAATGAGCAGTTCTTC. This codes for CASSGPGGSRYNEQFF.

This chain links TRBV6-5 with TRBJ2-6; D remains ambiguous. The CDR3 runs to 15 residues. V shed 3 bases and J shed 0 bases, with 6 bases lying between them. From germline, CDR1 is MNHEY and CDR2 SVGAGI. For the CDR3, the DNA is TGTGCCAGCAGTTATGAGCTCTCTGGGGCCAACGTCCTGACTTTC. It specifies CASSYELSGANVLTF.

The CDR3 sequence: CASSLGSLGGGGNEQFF. As DNA, the CDR3 is TGTGCCAGCAGCTTAGGTTCTTTGGGAGGGGGGGGCAATGAGCAGTTCTTC. The rearrangement links TRBV11-2 to TRBJ2-1, with TRBD2 as a possible D gene (7 bases). The CDR3 loop spans 17 amino acids. CDR1 is SGHAT and CDR2 is FQNNGV in the germline V gene. With 1 base removed from V and 6 bases from J, the gap between germline ends came to 19 bases.

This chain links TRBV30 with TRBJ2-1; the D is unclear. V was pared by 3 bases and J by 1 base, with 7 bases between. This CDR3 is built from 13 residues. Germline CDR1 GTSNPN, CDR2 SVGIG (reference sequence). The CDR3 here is CAWSQRSYNEQFF. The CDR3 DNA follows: TGTGCCTGGAGCCAGCGATCCTACAATGAGCAGTTCTTC.

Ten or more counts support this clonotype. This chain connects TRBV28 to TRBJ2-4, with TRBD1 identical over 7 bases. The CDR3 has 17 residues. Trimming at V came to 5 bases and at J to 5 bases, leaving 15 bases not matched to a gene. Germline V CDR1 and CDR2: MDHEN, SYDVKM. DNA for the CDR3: TGTGCCAGCAGTCACACCCCGATCAGCACAGGGGAAAACATTCAGTACTTC. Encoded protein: CASSHTPISTGENIQYF.

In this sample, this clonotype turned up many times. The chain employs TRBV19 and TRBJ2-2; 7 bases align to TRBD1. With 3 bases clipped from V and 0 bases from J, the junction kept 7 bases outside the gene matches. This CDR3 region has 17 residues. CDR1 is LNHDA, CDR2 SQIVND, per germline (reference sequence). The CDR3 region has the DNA TGTGCCAGTAGTATGTTTGGGCAGGGGGCGAACACCGGGGAGCTGTTTTTT. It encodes CASSMFGQGANTGELFF. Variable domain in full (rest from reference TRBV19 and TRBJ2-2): DGGITQSPKYLFRKEGQNVTLSCEQNLNHDAMYWYRQDPGQGLRLIYYSQIVNDFQKGDIAEGYSVSREKKESFPLTVTSAQKNPTAFYLCASSMFGQGANTGELFFGEGSRLTVL.

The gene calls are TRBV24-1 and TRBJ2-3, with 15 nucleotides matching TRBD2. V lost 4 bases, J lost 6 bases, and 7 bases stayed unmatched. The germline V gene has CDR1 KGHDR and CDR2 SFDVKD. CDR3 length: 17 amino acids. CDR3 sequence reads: CATSDPGLAGGRDTQYF. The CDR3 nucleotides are TGTGCCACCAGTGACCCGGGACTAGCGGGAGGCCGGGATACGCAGTATTTT.